Below are 18 T cell receptor beta chains sequenced from a single sample in a study of CD8 T cells in Susac syndrome. It was with random hexamers that 0.5 to 1 ug RNA was reverse transcribed. TCRdb re-called the immunoSEQ multiplex PCR reads with MiXCR, one entry per CDR3 protein. This sample yields 140,000 or so distinct CDR3 sequences, of which roughly 95% are seen a single time; roughly 0.083% belongs to the top ten. Sequenced sample: CD4+ T cells from PBMCs. These receptors originate from a human donor in good health.

The chain joins TRBV2 to TRBJ2-1, with D unresolved. The CDR3 contains 15 residues. V was shortened by 4 bases and J by 6 bases, with 16 bases between the two germline ends. The germline V gene has CDR1 SNHLY and CDR2 FYNNEI. The CDR3 region has the DNA TGTGCCAGCAGTGTCGATTCAGGAACGACCAATGAGCAGTTCTTC. It encodes CASSVDSGTTNEQFF.

This chain uses TRBV28 with TRBJ2-5, with D perhaps given as TRBD1 or TRBD2 (6 bases each). V lost 4 bases and J 5 bases, leaving 17 bases between the germline ends. Per the germline V gene, CDR1 is MDHEN and CDR2 is SYDVKM. This CDR3 has 15 amino acids. CDR3 loop: CASSYQGRLDETQYF. Written as DNA, the CDR3 is TGTGCCAGCAGTTACCAGGGGAGGTTGGACGAGACCCAGTACTTC.

This clonotype was seen more than once but under ten times. The chain joins TRBV19 to TRBJ2-2; tentatively, D is TRBD1 or TRBD2 (5 bases each). CDR1 and CDR2 from the germline V gene are LNHDA and SQIVND (reference sequence). V shed 5 bases and J shed 0 bases, with 7 bases lying between them. The CDR3 consists of 14 residues. In nucleotides, the CDR3 is TGTGCCAGTAGTGGGACCCCGAACACCGGGGAGCTGTTTTTT. Its protein product is CASSGTPNTGELFF.

This clonotype was recorded only once. V is TRBV27 and J is TRBJ2-1, with D perhaps TRBD2 (5 bases). V was cut by 3 bases and J by 6 bases, with 12 bases left in between. The CDR3 is 14 amino acids. Germline V CDR1 and CDR2: MNHEY, SMNVEV (reference sequence). The CDR3, as DNA: TGTGCCAGCAGTTTGGCAGACTATGGCAATGAGCAGTTCTTC. Its translation: CASSLADYGNEQFF.

The V call is TRBV20-1, the J call TRBJ2-5, with TRBD1 as a possible D gene (6 bases). In germline, CDR1 is DFQATT, CDR2 SNEGSKA (reference sequence). Trimming stripped 0 bases from V and 1 base from J, with 9 bases between. The CDR3 has 14 amino acids. The CDR3 reads CSAREKDSQETQYF. The CDR3 DNA reads TGCAGTGCTAGAGAGAAGGACAGCCAAGAGACCCAGTACTTC.

The chain employs TRBV20-1 and TRBJ2-7; 9 positions agree with TRBD2. The junction had 18 bases not matched to a gene; V was cut back by 0 bases and J by 3 bases. CDR1 is DFQATT, CDR2 SNEGSKA, per germline (reference sequence). The length of the CDR3 is 19 residues. The CDR3 loop reads CSARDAGLAKSLSIYEQYF. Written as DNA, the CDR3 is TGCAGTGCTAGAGATGCTGGACTAGCGAAAAGTTTGTCGATCTACGAGCAGTACTTC.

The rearrangement uses TRBV20-1 and TRBJ1-4, with TRBD1 matching over 9 bases. This CDR3 is built from 13 residues. The germline CDR1 and CDR2 sequences are DFQATT and SNEGSKA (reference sequence). After removal of 6 bases from V and 6 bases from J, the junction contained 5 bases not matched to a gene. The DNA for the CDR3 is TGCAGTGCCACGACAGGGGGAGATGAAAAACTGTTTTTT. It specifies CSATTGGDEKLFF.

CDR3 bases: TGTGCCAGCAGTGGAGGTGTAGCGACTTTTTACGAGCAGTACTTC. Its translation: CASSGGVATFYEQYF. This chain links TRBV28 with TRBJ2-7; D possibly corresponds to TRBD2 (5 bases). The germline V gene encodes CDR1 MDHEN and CDR2 SYDVKM. V was clipped by 5 bases and J by 4 bases, with 18 bases between them. CDR3 length equals 15 residues.

The rearrangement uses TRBV18 and TRBJ1-5; D call uncertain. The V gene lost 1 base and the J gene lost 9 bases, with 4 bases spanning the gap. Germline CDR1 is KGHSH and CDR2 is LQKENI. This CDR3 is built from 11 residues. The CDR3, as DNA: TGTGCCAGCTCACCACGTTGGCCCCAGCATTTT. It is translated as CASSPRWPQHF.

This clonotype was observed a handful of times. The DNA for the CDR3 is TGTGCCAGCAGCCATTTCGAGACCCAGTACTTC. Translation gives CASSHFETQYF. This sequence joins TRBV3-1 and TRBJ2-5; no clear D gene. Between the trimmed V and J ends, which lost 3 bases and 5 bases, there was a span of 4 bases. The CDR3 has 11 amino acids. The V gene's germline CDR1 is LGHDT and CDR2 YNNKEL (reference sequence).

The table lists this clonotype with a count of one. This sequence joins TRBV7-2 and TRBJ2-7; D assignment may be TRBD1 or TRBD2 (5 bases each). This CDR3 has 14 amino acids. Between the trimmed V and J ends, which lost 2 bases and 2 bases, there was a span of 10 bases. In germline, CDR1 is SGHTA, CDR2 FQGNSA. CDR3 protein: CASSLTEGTYEQYF. CDR3 nucleotides: TGTGCCAGCAGCTTAACCGAGGGGACCTACGAGCAGTACTTC.

The gene calls are TRBV12-3 or TRBV12-4 and TRBJ1-1, with TRBD1 as a possible D gene (6 bases). Between the trimmed V and J ends, which lost 1 base and 1 base, there was a span of 13 bases. The CDR3 has 16 residues. The CDR3 spells CASSLGGGRANTEAFF. The CDR3 nucleotides are TGTGCCAGCAGTTTAGGAGGGGGGCGGGCGAACACTGAAGCTTTCTTT.

This chain joins TRBV20-1 and TRBJ2-1; D possibly corresponds to TRBD2 (6 bases). The CDR3 length is 16 residues. Germline-derived CDR1 and CDR2 are DFQATT and SNEGSKA (reference sequence). V was trimmed by 5 bases and J by 0 bases, leaving 17 bases between them. CDR3 sequence reads: CSAPTTSIGSYNEQFF. CDR3 DNA: TGCAGTGCTCCCACTACTAGCATCGGCTCCTACAATGAGCAGTTCTTC.

The chain is built from TRBV19 and TRBJ2-7; 8 bases line up with TRBD1. Germline CDR1 reads LNHDA; CDR2 reads SQIVND (reference sequence). The V gene end was trimmed by 5 bases and the J gene end by 2 bases; junction bases not matched to a gene: 8. This CDR3 has 15 residues. As DNA, the CDR3 is TGTGCCAGTAGTTCCCTCCAGGGGGCGGCCTACGAGCAGTACTTC. Protein product: CASSSLQGAAYEQYF.

V gene TRBV2 combines with J gene TRBJ1-5; D might be TRBD1 (6 bases). Trimming removed 5 bases from V and 7 bases from J, with 15 bases in between. CDR1 SNHLY and CDR2 FYNNEI come from the germline V gene. CDR3 size: 14 residues. The CDR3 loop reads CASSFTGTYQPQHF. The DNA of the CDR3 is TGTGCCAGCAGTTTTACAGGGACTTACCAGCCCCAGCATTTT.

This chain connects TRBV7-2 to TRBJ2-1; 10 nucleotides match TRBD1. V was clipped by 5 bases and J by 4 bases; unmatched bases: 5. Germline values: CDR1 SGHTA, CDR2 FQGNSA. This CDR3 comprises 15 residues. The CDR3 loop reads CASSPGQGFYNEQFF. In nucleotides, the CDR3 is TGTGCCAGCAGCCCGGGACAGGGGTTTTACAATGAGCAGTTCTTC.

The rearrangement links TRBV7-2 to TRBJ1-2; perhaps TRBD1 as D (6 bases). Germline V gene sequence: CDR1 SGHTA, CDR2 FQGNSA. This CDR3 spans 14 amino acids. With 5 bases removed from V and 5 bases from J, the gap between germline ends came to 15 bases. CDR3 in DNA: TGTGCCAGCAGCCTTGCCCCAGGGGAGTATGGCTACACCTTC. It is translated as CASSLAPGEYGYTF.

J is TRBJ2-1 and V is TRBV29-1; possible D gene TRBD2, 7 bases. V was pared by 6 bases and J by 7 bases, with 16 bases between. The CDR3 has 13 residues. Germline-derived CDR1 and CDR2 are SQVTM and ANQGSEA. In nucleotides, the CDR3 is TGCAGCGTATCCTGGGGAGGGGGGAATGAGCAGTTCTTC. It specifies CSVSWGGGNEQFF.